This T cell receptor beta chain was observed in a study of blood T cell repertoires in COVID-19. The wider study: PBMCs, B-cell-depleted T cells, or T cells were the source of the cDNA or gDNA that made up the material.

V lost 2 bases and J 4 bases, leaving 20 bases between the germline ends. This CDR3 has 18 residues. Germline assignment: CDR1 KGHDR and CDR2 SFDVKD. Cohort assignment relied on participant-reported clinical history. The assay was immunoSEQ multiplex PCR, and TCRdb's table has in-frame clones only and misses some. The sample includes 300,000 to 400,000 clones, about 90% of them seen just once. The sample comprised PBMCs or T cells enriched from blood (not recorded which). The TCR was taken from a woman in her 30s who had recovered from COVID-19. The V gene is TRBV24-1, the J gene TRBJ2-1; D is perhaps TRBD1 (6 bases). CDR3 nucleotides: TGTGCCACCAGTGATTCGAGGGAAGGGGGTCGGGGTTACAATGAGCAGTTCTTC. Translating it yields CATSDSREGGRGYNEQFF.